The entry that follows covers one T cell receptor (beta chain) sequence. Germline V gene data show CDR1 as LGHNA and CDR2 as YSLEER. The CDR3 extends over 16 amino acids. The V and J ends lost 0 bases and 4 bases, in that order; junction bases with no gene match: 5. This table comes from immunoSEQ multiplex PCR, and its TCRdb copy is limited to in-frame clones, with some not included. The table shows about 59,000 clones, with over 90% occurring only once. These data originate in a study of T cell changes during pregnancy in multiple sclerosis. The V gene is TRBV4-3, the J gene TRBJ2-1, with 8 bases lining up with TRBD2. The source of this sequence is a female donor with multiple sclerosis, enrolled in a pregnancy study. Sample: CD8+ T cells from peripheral blood mononuclear cells, taken in the third trimester of pregnancy. CDR3 DNA: TGCGCCAGCAGCCAAGAACTAGCGGTGCCGTACAATGAGCAGTTCTTC. It specifies CASSQELAVPYNEQFF.